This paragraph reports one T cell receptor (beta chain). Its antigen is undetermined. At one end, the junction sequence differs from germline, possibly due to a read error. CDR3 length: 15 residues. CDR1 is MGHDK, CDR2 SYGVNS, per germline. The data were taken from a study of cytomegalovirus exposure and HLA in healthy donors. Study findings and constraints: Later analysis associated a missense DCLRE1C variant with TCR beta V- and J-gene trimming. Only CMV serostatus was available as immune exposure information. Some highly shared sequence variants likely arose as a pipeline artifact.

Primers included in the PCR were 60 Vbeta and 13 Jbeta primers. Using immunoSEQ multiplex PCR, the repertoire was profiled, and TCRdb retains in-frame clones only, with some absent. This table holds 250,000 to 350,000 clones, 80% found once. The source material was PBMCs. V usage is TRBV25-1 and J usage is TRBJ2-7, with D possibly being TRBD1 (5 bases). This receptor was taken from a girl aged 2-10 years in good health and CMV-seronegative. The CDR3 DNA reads TGTGCCAGCGGTGAGTGGGGCTTCTTCTCCTACGAGCAGTACTTC. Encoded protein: CASGEWGFFSYEQYF.